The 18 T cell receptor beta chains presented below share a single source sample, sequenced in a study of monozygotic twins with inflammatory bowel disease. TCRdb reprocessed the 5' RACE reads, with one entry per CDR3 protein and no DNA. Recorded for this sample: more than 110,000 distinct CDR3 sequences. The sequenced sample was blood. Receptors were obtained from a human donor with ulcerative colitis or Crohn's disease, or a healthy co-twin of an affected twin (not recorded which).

The CDR3 loop is CASSPFGRAGELFF. The chain has TRBV7-9 and TRBJ2-2; TCRdb proposes TRBD2, but this gene call is untestable without DNA. CDR1 is SEHNR, CDR2 FQNEAQ, per germline (reference sequence). The CDR3 has 14 residues.

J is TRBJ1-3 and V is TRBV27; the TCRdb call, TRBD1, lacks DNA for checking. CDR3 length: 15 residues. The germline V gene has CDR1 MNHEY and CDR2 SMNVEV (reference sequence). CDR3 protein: CASSTGTFGGNTIYF.

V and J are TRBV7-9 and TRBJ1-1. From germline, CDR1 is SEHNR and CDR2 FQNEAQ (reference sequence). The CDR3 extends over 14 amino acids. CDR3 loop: CASSLGYREPEAFF.

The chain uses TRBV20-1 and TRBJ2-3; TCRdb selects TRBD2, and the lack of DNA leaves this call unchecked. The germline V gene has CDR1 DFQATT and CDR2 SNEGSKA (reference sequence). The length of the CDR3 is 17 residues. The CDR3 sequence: CSANPLLSSGRGDTQYF.

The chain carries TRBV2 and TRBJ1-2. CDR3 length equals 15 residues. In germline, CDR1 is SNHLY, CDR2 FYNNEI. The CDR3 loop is CASSLRQRTNYGYTF.

CDR3 residues: CASSYSRGLGYAFF. V usage is TRBV6-2 or TRBV6-3 and J usage is TRBJ1-1. Per germline, CDR1 MNHEY and CDR2 SVGEGT. This CDR3 has 14 residues.

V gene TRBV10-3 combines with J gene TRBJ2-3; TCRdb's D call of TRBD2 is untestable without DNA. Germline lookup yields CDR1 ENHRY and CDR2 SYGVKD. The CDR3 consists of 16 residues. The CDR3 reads CAISPGLAGAGDTQYF.

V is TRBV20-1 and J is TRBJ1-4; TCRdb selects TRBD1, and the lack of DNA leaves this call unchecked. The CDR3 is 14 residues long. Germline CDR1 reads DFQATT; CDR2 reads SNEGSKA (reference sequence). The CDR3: CSARTDSPNEKLFF.

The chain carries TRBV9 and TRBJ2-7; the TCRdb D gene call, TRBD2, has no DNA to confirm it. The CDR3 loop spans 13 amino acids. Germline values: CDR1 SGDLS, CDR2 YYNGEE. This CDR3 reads CASSVRLEGEQYF.

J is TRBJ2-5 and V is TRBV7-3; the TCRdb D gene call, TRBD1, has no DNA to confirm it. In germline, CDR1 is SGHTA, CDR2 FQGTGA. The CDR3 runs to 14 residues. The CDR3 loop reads CASSPTGGAETQYF.

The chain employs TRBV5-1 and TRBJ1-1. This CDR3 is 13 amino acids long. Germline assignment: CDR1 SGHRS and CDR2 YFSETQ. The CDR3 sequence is CASSWRTETEAFF.

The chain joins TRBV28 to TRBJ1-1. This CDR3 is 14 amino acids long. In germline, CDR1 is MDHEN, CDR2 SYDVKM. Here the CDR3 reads CASSLRVLVAEAFF.

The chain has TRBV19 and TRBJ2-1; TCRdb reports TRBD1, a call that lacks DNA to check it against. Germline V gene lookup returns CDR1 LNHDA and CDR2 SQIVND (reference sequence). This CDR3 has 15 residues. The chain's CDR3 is CASSTTGTGVNEQFF.

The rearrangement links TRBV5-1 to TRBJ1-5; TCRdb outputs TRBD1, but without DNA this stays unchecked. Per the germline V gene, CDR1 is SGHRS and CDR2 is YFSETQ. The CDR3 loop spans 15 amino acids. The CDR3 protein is CASSLDGQVNQPQHF.

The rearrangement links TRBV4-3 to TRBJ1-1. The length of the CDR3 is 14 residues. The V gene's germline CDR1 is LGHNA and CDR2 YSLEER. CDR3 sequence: CASSQAWGRTEAFF.

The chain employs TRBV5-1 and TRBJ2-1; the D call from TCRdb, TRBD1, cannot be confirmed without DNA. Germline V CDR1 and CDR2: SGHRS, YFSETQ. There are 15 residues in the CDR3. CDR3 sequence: CASSLSGGTYNEQFF. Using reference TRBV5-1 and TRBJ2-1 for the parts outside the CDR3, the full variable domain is KAGVTQTPRYLIKTRGQQVTLSCSPISGHRSVSWYQQTPGQGLQFLFEYFSETQRNKGNFPGRFSGRQFSNSRSEMNVSTLELGDSALYLCASSLSGGTYNEQFFGPGTRLTVL.

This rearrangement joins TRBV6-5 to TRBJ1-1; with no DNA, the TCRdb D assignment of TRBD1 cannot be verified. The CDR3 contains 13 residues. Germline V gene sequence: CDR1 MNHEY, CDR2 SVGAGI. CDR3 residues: CASSYEGRTEAFF.

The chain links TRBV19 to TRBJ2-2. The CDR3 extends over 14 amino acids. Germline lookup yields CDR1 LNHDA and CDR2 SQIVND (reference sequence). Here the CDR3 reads CASSTWSGTGELFF. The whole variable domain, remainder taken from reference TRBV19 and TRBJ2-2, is DGGITQSPKYLFRKEGQNVTLSCEQNLNHDAMYWYRQDPGQGLRLIYYSQIVNDFQKGDIAEGYSVSREKKESFPLTVTSAQKNPTAFYLCASSTWSGTGELFFGEGSRLTVL.